The next 3 T cell receptor beta chains were all read from a single sample in a study of vaccination effects on CD4 cells after COVID-19. These receptors lack a known antigen. Antigen-specific CD4+ T cell clonotypes were called by their expansion after viral peptide-pool culture in ViraFEST. Isolation of CD4+ T cells took place after more than 9 days of culture. None of the vaccinated had previously contracted SARS-CoV-2, and their nucleocapsid antibodies tested negative. TCRdb's table, derived via immunoSEQ multiplex PCR, lists solely in-frame clones and lacks some. The data show roughly 45,000 clones, around three quarters seen once. This sample comprised CD4+ T cells from PBMCs cultured with SARS-CoV-2 spike peptides, obtained before COVID-19 vaccination. Receptors originate from a human donor who received a COVID-19 vaccine.

The chain uses TRBV4-1 and TRBJ1-6; perhaps TRBD1 as D (6 bases). The germline V gene encodes CDR1 MGHRA and CDR2 YSYEKL. The CDR3 is made up of 16 amino acids. Deletions cut 1 base from V and 8 bases from J, with 15 bases between. CDR3 protein: CASSQVGGPTDSPLHF. The CDR3 region has the DNA TGCGCCAGCAGCCAAGTCGGGGGGCCGACGGATTCACCCCTCCACTTT.

The V gene is TRBV5-6, the J gene TRBJ1-6; the D is unclear. The V end was cut by 0 bases, the J end by 6 bases, with 16 bases between. CDR3 length equals 17 residues. The germline V gene has CDR1 SGHDT and CDR2 YYEEEE. CDR3 nucleotide sequence: TGTGCCAGCAGCTTGGGGGCTTCGAGGGAGGGTAATTCACCCCTCCACTTT. Protein sequence: CASSLGASREGNSPLHF.

This clone was counted a few times. The chain is built from TRBV10-1 and TRBJ1-1; 7 bases match TRBD1. CDR1 is WNHNN and CDR2 is SYGVQD in the germline V gene (reference sequence). J gave up 10 bases and V 5 bases, and 4 bases lay outside the gene matches. This CDR3 spans 11 amino acids. CDR3 DNA sequence: TGCGCCAGCAGTCGGAGGGGGCCAGCTTTCTTT. It yields the protein CASSRRGPAFF.